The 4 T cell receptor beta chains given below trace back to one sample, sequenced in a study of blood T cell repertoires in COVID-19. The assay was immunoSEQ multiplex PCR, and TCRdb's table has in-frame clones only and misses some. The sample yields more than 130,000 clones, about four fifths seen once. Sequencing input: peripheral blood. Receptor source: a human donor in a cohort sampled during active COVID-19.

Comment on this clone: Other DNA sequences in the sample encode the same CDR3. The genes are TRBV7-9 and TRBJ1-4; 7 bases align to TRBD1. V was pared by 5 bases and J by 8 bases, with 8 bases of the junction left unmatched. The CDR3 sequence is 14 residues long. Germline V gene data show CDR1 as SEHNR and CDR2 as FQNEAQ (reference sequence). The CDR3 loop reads CASSPQGTWEKLFF. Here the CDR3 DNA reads TGTGCCAGCAGCCCACAGGGGACATGGGAAAAACTGTTTTTT. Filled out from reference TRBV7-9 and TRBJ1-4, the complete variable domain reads DTGVSQNPRHKITKRGQNVTFRCDPISEHNRLYWYRQTLGQGPEFLTYFQNEAQLEKSRLLSDRFSAERPKGSFSTLEIQRTEQGDSAMYLCASSPQGTWEKLFFGSGTQLSVL.

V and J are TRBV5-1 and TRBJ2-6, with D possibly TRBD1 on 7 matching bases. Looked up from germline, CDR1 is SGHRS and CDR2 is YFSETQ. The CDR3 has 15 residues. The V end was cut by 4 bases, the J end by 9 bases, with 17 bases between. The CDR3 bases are TGCGCCAGCAGCCCCCTGACAGGGAGGAACAACGTCCTGACTTTC. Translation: CASSPLTGRNNVLTF.

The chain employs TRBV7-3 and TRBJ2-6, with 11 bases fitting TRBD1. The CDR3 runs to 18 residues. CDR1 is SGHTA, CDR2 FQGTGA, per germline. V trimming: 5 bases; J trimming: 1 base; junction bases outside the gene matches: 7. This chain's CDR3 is CASSKDRGLGSGANVLTF. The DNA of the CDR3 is TGTGCCAGCAGCAAGGACAGGGGGCTTGGATCTGGGGCCAACGTCCTGACTTTC.

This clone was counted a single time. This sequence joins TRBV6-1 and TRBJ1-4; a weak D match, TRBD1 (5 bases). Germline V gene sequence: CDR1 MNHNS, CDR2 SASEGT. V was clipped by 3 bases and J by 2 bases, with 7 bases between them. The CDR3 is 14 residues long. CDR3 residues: CASSDGGTNEKLFF. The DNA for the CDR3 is TGTGCCAGCAGTGACGGGGGTACTAATGAAAAACTGTTTTTT.